Sequencing of this T cell receptor (beta chain) was carried out in a study of chemoradiotherapy in HPV16-positive cancers. The germline V and J ends were trimmed by 5 bases and 0 bases, with 7 bases remaining between them. The CDR3 spans 14 residues. The V gene's germline CDR1 is SNHLY and CDR2 FYNNEI. Profiled with immunoSEQ multiplex PCR; TCRdb holds only in-frame clones, not every one. The data show approximately 12,000 clones, 81% seen once. The clonotype was recovered from a human donor with HPV-associated anogenital cancer. The biological material was taken from a patient who underwent chemoradiotherapy. The rearrangement links TRBV2 to TRBJ2-2; D unclear. DNA of the CDR3: TGTGCCAGCAGTCTTACACCGAACACCGGGGAGCTGTTTTTT. Translating gives CASSLTPNTGELFF.